The sequence of this TCR beta chain was determined in a study of shared clonotypes between healthy human individuals. Germline assignment: CDR1 SEHNR and CDR2 FQNEAQ (reference sequence). The length of the CDR3 is 16 residues. V lost 0 bases and J lost 7, with 13 bases in between. At deep level, the assay was performed. The assay was immunoSEQ multiplex PCR, and TCRdb's table has in-frame clones only and misses some. Counted here are approximately 500,000 clones, about three quarters occurring once; the ten biggest clones make up around an eighth. Each of the donors was a healthy adult who was HIV-negative and had not had a recent acute infection or vaccination. The donor cohort consisted entirely of Caucasian adults residing in Nashville, Tennessee.

Sequenced sample: PBMCs. This sequence joins TRBV7-9 and TRBJ1-6; D gene uncertain. This TCR was recovered from a woman in her thirties or forties in good health. Some clones in this sample may be carry-over from other donors' samples. The CDR3 here is CASSLAALVGNSPLHF. The CDR3 DNA sequence: TGTGCCAGCAGCTTAGCAGCGCTCGTGGGAAATTCACCCCTCCACTTT.